This T cell receptor (beta chain) was sequenced during a study of CD8 T cells in Susac syndrome. Trimming stripped 3 bases from V and 4 bases from J, with 16 bases between. This CDR3 is built from 15 residues. The authors reverse transcribed about 0.45 to 1 ug RNA with random hexamers. Amplification of TCR beta CDR3 by immunoSEQ multiplex PCR spanned 54 Vbeta and 13 Jbeta. TCRdb called the immunoSEQ multiplex PCR reads again in MiXCR, with one record for every CDR3 protein. This sample has 250,000 to 300,000 distinct CDR3 sequences; around 84% occur once, and the top ten carry 0.095% to 0.14%. The chain employs TRBV23-1 and TRBJ2-7; D is uncertain. TRBV23-1 has ORF status, its function being uncertain. The sequencing sample was made of CD8+ T cells from PBMCs. The clonotype was recovered from a human donor with multiple sclerosis. The CDR3 sequence: CASSQERPGDYEQYF. The CDR3 bases are TGCGCCAGCAGTCAGGAGAGGCCAGGAGATTACGAGCAGTACTTC.